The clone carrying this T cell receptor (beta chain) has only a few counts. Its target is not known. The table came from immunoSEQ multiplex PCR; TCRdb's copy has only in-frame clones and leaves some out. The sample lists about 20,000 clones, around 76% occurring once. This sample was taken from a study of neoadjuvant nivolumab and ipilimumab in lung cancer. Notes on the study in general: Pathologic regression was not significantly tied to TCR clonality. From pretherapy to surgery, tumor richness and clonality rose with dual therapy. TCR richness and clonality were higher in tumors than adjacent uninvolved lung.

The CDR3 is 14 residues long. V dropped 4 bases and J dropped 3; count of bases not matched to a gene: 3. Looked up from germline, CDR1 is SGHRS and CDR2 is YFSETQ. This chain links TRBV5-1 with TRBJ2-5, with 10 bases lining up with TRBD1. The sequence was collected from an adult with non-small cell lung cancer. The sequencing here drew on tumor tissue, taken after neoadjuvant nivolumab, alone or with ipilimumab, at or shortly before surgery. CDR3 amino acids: CASSATGGEETQYF. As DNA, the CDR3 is TGCGCCAGCAGCGCGACAGGGGGCGAAGAGACCCAGTACTTC.